The entry below describes one TCR beta chain. No cognate antigen has been identified for it. No clone much larger than this one lies a single base away; base qualities are absent. The data were obtained in a study of cytomegalovirus exposure and HLA in healthy donors (dated by TCRdb to the late 2010s). Some background on the complete study: According to an earlier analysis of around 600 of the donors, about 179 million T cells yielded roughly 100 million unique TCR beta sequences and approximately 300 Gb of sequence data. Approximately 300 gigabases of sequencing data and 75 million to 85 million unique TCR sequences made up an early release that covered several hundred HLA-typed donors. Of the roughly 410 genotyped donors, 75% to 85% were placed in the genetic ancestry cluster associated with self-reported Caucasian donors. The study was designed to test whether signatures of past pathogen exposure could be identified by cataloging public T cell receptors. The study used immunosequencing to profile the T cell repertoires of more than 650 subjects and linked those repertoires to cytomegalovirus serostatus. Along with the approximately 650-subject first cohort, a separate validation cohort of over a hundred different subjects was used. To predict cytomegalovirus infection status, the study combined high-throughput TCR immunosequencing, statistical association of individual TCRs with disease status, and machine learning. To study patterns of TCR occurrence, a later analysis re-analyzed previously published TCR beta repertoires from hundreds of donors and added high-resolution HLA genotyping. In the later analysis, no new phenotypic data were used to find candidate immune exposures; instead, reliance was placed on TCR beta sequences and their occurrence across donors. An earlier analysis of a few hundred of the donors applied high-throughput TCR beta sequencing to assess whether each TCR beta V gene segment acted as functional or pseudogenic. Alongside the repertoire data, information on donor age, sex, ethnicity and CMV serostatus was compiled. A later genetic analysis used genome-wide SNP genotypes for about three fifths of the 666 donors, treating that subset as a discovery cohort. Every repertoire in the discovery cohort had been generated on one and the same sequencing platform. Class I and class II HLA loci were covered by the typing at four-digit resolution. Typing coverage differed by locus: A, B, C, DRB1 and DQB1 were typed in about 620-630 donors, DQA1 in 522, DPA1 in 600 to 610, and DPB1 in approximately 450. Because of strong linkage in the cohort, five DR-DQ haplotypes were treated as single units for association and clustering. Across approximately 400 genotyped donors of the cohort, an average of roughly 200,000 unique TCR beta nucleotide sequences per donor were sequenced, and roughly 17% of those sequences were non-productive.

The cohort consisted of 670 or so healthy bone marrow donors. At the time of sampling, every cohort member was nominally healthy, though immune exposures that went unrecorded were likely present. The donor was CMV seronegative and was included in the group of several hundred seronegative cohort members. Each donor provided a peripheral blood sample, and peripheral blood mononuclear cells were used for TCR beta sequencing. The Qiagen DNeasy Blood Extraction Kit was used to extract genomic DNA from the blood cell samples. The paper as a whole reports these results and caveats: Compared with equally common non-associated chains, HLA-associated TCR beta chains in a later analysis were more clonally expanded and had lower generation probabilities. According to a later analysis, parvovirus B19, influenza, CMV and Epstein-Barr virus appeared linked to several top co-occurrence clusters. The presence/absence analyses assumed that sequencing depth was roughly uniform across donors, and that assumption may not be true. HLA typing was unavailable for some donors at each locus, so association tests used only the typed subset. Three of the identified cytomegalovirus-associated TCR beta chains were confirmed in vitro to be specific for cytomegalovirus antigens. In the study, roughly 160 TCR beta chains were listed as associated with cytomegalovirus. A later analysis found that most CMV-associated TCR beta chains appeared HLA-restricted, with HLA associations seemingly driven largely by CMV exposure. It was suggested by the authors that the approach could potentially be generalized to other disease states and immunological phenotypes. A further reported finding was that TCR beta sequences accurately predicted the HLA-A and HLA-B alleles for most subjects in the first cohort. Most TCR sequences were seen in very few donors, while some public TCRs were found in many individuals. When HLA alleles, especially DR and DQ, strongly co-occurred, TCR associations were difficult to assign to individual alleles. This cohort had only TCR beta chains sequenced, and the lack of alpha or paired-chain data limited which features could be detected. Compared with the roughly 710-donor mean, donors in an Asian-associated ancestry cluster had fewer N-insertions in productive TCRs, according to a later genetic analysis. In a later analysis, some 18,000 TCR beta sequences were associated with specific HLA alleles at a false discovery rate of 0.05. V-gene and J-gene trimming of TCR beta chains was associated with a missense DCLRE1C variant in a later genetic analysis, and the association was replicated in an independent cohort. CMV serostatus was the only immune exposure information available for the cohort. The earlier analysis of 587 of the donors excluded some 16 rarely observed V segments, including chromosome 9 orphons, because counts were too low. In an earlier analysis of some 500 of the donors, most TCR beta V segments appeared in productive rearrangements about 87% or about 30% of the time, broadly matching IMGT annotations. In a later analysis, the rate of TCR association differed among HLA loci, with DRB1 alleles having the most associated TCRs and HLA-C alleles having the fewest. A group of highly shared sequence variants was considered likely to be a technical artifact of the sequencing pipeline. Linkage disequilibrium might explain the correlated functional status among segregating V segments, but an unknown experimental factor could not be excluded. In both the original and validation cohorts, the classifier was reported to diagnose cytomegalovirus status with high specificity and sensitivity.

The receptor library was made with the immunoSEQ multiplex PCR assay. A mixture of 60 forward primers for TCR Vbeta segments and 13 reverse primers for TCR Jbeta segments was used in the multiplex PCR. The CDR3 region of rearranged TCR beta genes was amplified from genomic DNA with a multiplex PCR assay. Amplified TCR beta libraries were sequenced as 87-base-pair reads on the Illumina HiSeq System. The authors' analysis ran thus. Across the 666 repertoires, a later analysis counted some 80 million unique TCR beta chains, 8.5 million to 12 million of which were shared by at least two donors. Raw reads were error-corrected and collapsed into unique sequences by a nearest-neighbor algorithm in which closely related sequences were merged to remove PCR and sequencing errors. CDR3 sequences were aligned to IMGT reference sequences to assign V, D and J gene segments. For a sequence to be retained, a match of at least six nucleotides to both a V gene segment and a J gene segment was required. Rearrangements were called productive when the CDR3 lacked stop codons and stayed in frame with V and J; all others were non-productive. CDR3 was defined by IMGT convention, running from the second conserved V-encoded cysteine to the conserved J-encoded phenylalanine. The earlier analysis of 500 to 600 of the donors excluded sequences that lacked an unambiguous match to a single V gene segment. In an earlier analysis of 587 of the donors, a V segment was called functional when productive rearrangements were above 56.7%, and segregating when the standard deviation between donors exceeded 5%. A statistical classification framework was built to diagnose cytomegalovirus status from the catalog of TCR beta chain sequences. In a later analysis, TCR nucleotide sequences were compared against IMGT/GENE-DB human TR gene sequences so that V and J genes could be assigned. In a later analysis, CDR3 sequences and most-parsimonious VDJ recombination scenarios were assigned using the TCRdist pipeline. In a later analysis, each TCR beta chain was defined by its CDR3 amino acid sequence together with its V-gene family, and reads without a unique V-gene family were excluded. In a later analysis, a few hundred highly shared, low-generation-probability nucleotide sequences were removed to address suspected cross-contamination and a sequencing artifact. In a later analysis, a clonal expansion index for each public chain was calculated from normalized within-repertoire ranks of inferred template counts. Generation probabilities in a later analysis came from a VDJ recombination model fitted to out-of-frame rearrangements, and those results were checked against IGoR. In a later analysis, hypergeometric tests were used to score TCR-TCR, TCR-HLA and TCR-CMV co-occurrence, with a repertoire-size bias correction applied to TCR pairs. To estimate false discovery rates, a later analysis permuted the HLA or CMV assignments 20 times. A later analysis grouped co-occurring TCRs with DBSCAN, adding TCRdist sequence similarity when clustering within HLA-allele-positive subsets. Co-occurrence clustering excluded repertoires with fewer than 30,000 or more than 120,000 public chains, plus five with anomalous nucleotide sharing. Held by TCRdb, this immuneACCESS table contains in-frame sequences only and omits some clones. Under half of the omission traces to an unresolved V gene where checked; the cause of the rest is unknown. That table supplies the V and J calls and clone size; D and trimming were determined from the DNA. The table for this sample lists 110,000 to 150,000 clones; 65% to 80% of them were counted only once. Jointly, the top ten make up approximately 6.8% of the sample.

This receptor was obtained from a man aged 25 to 45 in good health and CMV-seronegative. The sequencing input was PBMCs.

The CDR3 is CASTGQGINEQFF. The sequenced DNA: TGTGCCAGCACTGGACAGGGGATCAATGAGCAGTTCTTC. The rearrangement joined TRBV2 to TRBJ2-1, with TRBD1 identical over 9 junction bases. For CDR1 and CDR2, the germline V gene lists SNHLY and FYNNEI. V is cut back by 7 bases and J by 6 bases, with 4 bases in the junction unmatched. Its CDR3 holds 13 amino acids, cysteine through phenylalanine. Just the 39-base CDR3 DNA is kept, in frame starting at base 1.